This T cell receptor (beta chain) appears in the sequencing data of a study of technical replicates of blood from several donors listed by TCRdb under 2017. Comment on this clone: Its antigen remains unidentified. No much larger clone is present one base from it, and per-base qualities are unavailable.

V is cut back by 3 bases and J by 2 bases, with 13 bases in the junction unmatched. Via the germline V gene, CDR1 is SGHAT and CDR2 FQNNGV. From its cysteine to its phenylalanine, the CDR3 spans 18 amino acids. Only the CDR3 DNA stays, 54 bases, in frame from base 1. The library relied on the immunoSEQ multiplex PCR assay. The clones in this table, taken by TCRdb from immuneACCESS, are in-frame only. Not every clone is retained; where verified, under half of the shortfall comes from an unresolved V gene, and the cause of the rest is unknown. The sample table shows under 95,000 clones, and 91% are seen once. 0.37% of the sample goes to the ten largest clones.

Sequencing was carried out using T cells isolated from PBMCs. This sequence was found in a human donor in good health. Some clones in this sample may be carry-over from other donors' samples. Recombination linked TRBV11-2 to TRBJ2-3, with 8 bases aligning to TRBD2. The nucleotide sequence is TGTGCCAGCAGCTTCGCCATATGGGGGCGGGGGGCCACAGATACGCAGTATTTT. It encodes CASSFAIWGRGATDTQYF.